This T cell receptor beta chain was identified during a study of blood T cells in healthy people across ages. V shed 0 bases and J shed 0 bases, with 13 bases lying between them. Germline lookup yields CDR1 SGDLS and CDR2 YYNGEE. This CDR3 has 16 residues. A second PCR, run for about 6 to 12 cycles, used a sample-barcoded 5' primer plus a J-beta primer mix. TCRdb passed the 5' RACE reads through MiXCR, listing each CDR3 protein once. The sample includes about 1.4 million distinct CDR3 sequences, approximately 59% of them seen just once. Sequenced material: blood. This receptor was identified in a man aged 18-30 years in good health. The chain is built from TRBV9 and TRBJ2-7; D gene ambiguous. The CDR3 DNA is TGTGCCAGCAGCGTAGATTGGGCTTCAAGCTCCTACGAGCAGTACTTC. This sequence encodes CASSVDWASSSYEQYF.